These 5 T cell receptor beta chains came from one sample sequenced in a study of neurological immune-mediated disorders (dated by TCRdb to between 2018 and 2021). The receptor library was made with 5' RACE. The sequencer was an Illumina HiSeq 2500. Starting from the raw public reads, TCRdb applied fastp trimming at Q25, assembled clones with MiXCR and retained in-frame beta chains. Each CDR3 protein appears once, grouped with its most common genes and DNA. Here the sample has about 48,000 distinct CDR3 sequences; about 9.4% occur a single time. The ten most abundant clones make up 21% of the sample. Sequencing was carried out using PBMCs. The receptor set was obtained from a woman in her forties with HTLV-1-associated myelopathy (HAM/TSP).

This clonotype came up many times. The rearrangement joins TRBV14 to TRBJ2-3, with D perhaps TRBD2 (6 bases). The CDR3 contains 14 residues. Germline CDR1 and CDR2: SGHDN and FVKESK. Trimming left V 4 bases short and J 5 bases short, with 13 bases between. The CDR3 sequence is CASSRDSRGDTQYF. The CDR3 nucleotides read TGTGCCAGCAGCCGGGACTCTCGAGGAGATACGCAGTATTTT.

This clonotype appeared many times. V is TRBV4-1 and J is TRBJ1-1; D remains unclear. This CDR3 spans 18 amino acids. The V and J ends lost 2 bases and 0 bases respectively, with 19 bases between them. The germline CDR1 and CDR2 sequences are MGHRA and YSYEKL. This CDR3 is CASSQPPGRPRMNTEAFF. Here the CDR3 DNA reads TGCGCCAGCAGCCAACCTCCGGGTCGACCCAGGATGAACACTGAAGCTTTCTTT.

This clonotype has at least ten counts. The CDR3 DNA is TGCGCCAGCAGCTTGGGCTCAGGGGGCGCAGATACGCAGTATTTT. The encoded protein is CASSLGSGGADTQYF. The rearrangement links TRBV5-1 to TRBJ2-3; 8 nucleotides line up with TRBD1. The CDR3 length is 15 residues. Germline V CDR1 and CDR2: SGHRS, YFSETQ. After removal of 0 bases from V and 4 bases from J, the junction contained 4 bases not matched to a gene.

This clonotype was recorded at least ten times. J is TRBJ2-7 and V is TRBV2; D perhaps matches TRBD1 (5 bases). V was cut by 6 bases and J by 5 bases, with 17 bases left in between. Germline assignment: CDR1 SNHLY and CDR2 FYNNEI. The CDR3 covers 14 residues. The CDR3 DNA reads TGTGCCAGCAGGAACAGGTTCCTCGGGCACGAGCAGTACTTC. As protein: CASRNRFLGHEQYF.

This clonotype has a count of ten or more. The rearrangement links TRBV20-1 to TRBJ2-1; 9 nucleotides line up with TRBD1. The germline CDR1 and CDR2 sequences are DFQATT and SNEGSKA (reference sequence). The CDR3 is 13 amino acids. J lost 9 bases, V lost 6 bases, and 9 bases had no gene match. The CDR3 is CSASPGQGIEQFF. CDR3 in DNA: TGCAGTGCGAGTCCGGGACAGGGTATTGAGCAGTTCTTC.